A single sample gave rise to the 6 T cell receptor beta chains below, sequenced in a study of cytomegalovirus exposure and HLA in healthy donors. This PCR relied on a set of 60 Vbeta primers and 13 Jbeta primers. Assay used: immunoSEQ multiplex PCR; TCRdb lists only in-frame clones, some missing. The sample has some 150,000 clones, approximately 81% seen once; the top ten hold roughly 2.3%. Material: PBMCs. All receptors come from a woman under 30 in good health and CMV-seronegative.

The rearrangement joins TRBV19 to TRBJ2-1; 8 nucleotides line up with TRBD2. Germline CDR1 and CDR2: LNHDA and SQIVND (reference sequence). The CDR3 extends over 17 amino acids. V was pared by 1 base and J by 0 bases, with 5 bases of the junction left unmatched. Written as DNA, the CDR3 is TGTGCCAGTAGTATAGCGGGAGGGCCCCGCTCCTACAATGAGCAGTTCTTC. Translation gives CASSIAGGPRSYNEQFF.

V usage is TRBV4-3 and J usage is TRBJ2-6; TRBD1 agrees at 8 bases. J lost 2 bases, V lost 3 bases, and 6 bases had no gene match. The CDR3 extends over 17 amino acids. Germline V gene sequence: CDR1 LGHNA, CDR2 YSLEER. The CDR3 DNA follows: TGCGCCAGCAGCCATATGCAGGGGGCGGCTGGGGCCAACGTCCTGACTTTC. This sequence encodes CASSHMQGAAGANVLTF.

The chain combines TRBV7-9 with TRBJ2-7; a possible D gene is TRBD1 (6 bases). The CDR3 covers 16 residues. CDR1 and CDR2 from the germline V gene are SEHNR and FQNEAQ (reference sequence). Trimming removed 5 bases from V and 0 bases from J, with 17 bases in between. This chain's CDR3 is CASSPKTGRSSYEQYF. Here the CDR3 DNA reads TGTGCCAGCAGCCCCAAGACAGGTCGTAGCTCCTACGAGCAGTACTTC.

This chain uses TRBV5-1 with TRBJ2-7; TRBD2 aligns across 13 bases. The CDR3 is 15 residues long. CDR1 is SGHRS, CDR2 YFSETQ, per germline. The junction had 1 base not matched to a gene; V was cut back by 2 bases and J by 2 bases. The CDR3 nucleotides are TGCGCCAGCAGCTTCGGGACTAGCGGGACCTACGAGCAGTACTTC. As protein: CASSFGTSGTYEQYF.

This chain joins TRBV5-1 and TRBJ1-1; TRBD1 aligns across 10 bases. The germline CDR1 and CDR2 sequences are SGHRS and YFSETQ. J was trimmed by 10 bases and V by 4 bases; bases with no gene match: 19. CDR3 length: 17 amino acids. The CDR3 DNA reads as TGCGCCAGCAGCCGACTAACCGGGACAGGGGAAGGCCGTGGAGCTTTCTTT. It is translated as CASSRLTGTGEGRGAFF.

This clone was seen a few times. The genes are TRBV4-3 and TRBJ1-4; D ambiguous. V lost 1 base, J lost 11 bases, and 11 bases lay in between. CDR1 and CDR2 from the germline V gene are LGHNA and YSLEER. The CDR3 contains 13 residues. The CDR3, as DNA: TGCGCCAGCAGCCAAGGGGCATCCGAGAAACTGTTTTTT. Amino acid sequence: CASSQGASEKLFF.